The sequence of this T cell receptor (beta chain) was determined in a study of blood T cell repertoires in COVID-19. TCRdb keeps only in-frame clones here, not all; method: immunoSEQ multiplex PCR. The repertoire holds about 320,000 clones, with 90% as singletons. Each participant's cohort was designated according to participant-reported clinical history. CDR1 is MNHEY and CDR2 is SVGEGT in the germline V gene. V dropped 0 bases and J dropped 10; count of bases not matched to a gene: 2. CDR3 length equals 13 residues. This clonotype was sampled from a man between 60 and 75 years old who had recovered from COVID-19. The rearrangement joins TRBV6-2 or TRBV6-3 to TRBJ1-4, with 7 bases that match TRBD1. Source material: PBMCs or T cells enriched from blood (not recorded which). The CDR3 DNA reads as TGTGCCAGCAGTTACTCGACAGGGACAAAACTGTTTTTT. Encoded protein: CASSYSTGTKLFF.